These 26 T cell receptor beta chains came from one sample sequenced in a study of blood T cell repertoires in COVID-19. Clones were sequenced by immunoSEQ multiplex PCR, and TCRdb holds only the in-frame ones, with some missing. The sample shows 70,000 to 95,000 clones, approximately 91% of them seen only once. The sample was peripheral blood. Receptor source: a man in his 70s with acute or convalescent COVID-19.

V usage is TRBV5-1 and J usage is TRBJ2-7; D perhaps matches TRBD2 (6 bases). This CDR3 is 13 amino acids long. Germline CDR1 and CDR2: SGHRS and YFSETQ. V lost 3 bases to trimming and J lost 3 bases, with 10 bases between them. CDR3 DNA sequence: TGCGCCAGCAGCTCGGCGGGGAGCTACGAGCAGTACTTC. This codes for CASSSAGSYEQYF.

The chain carries TRBV3-1 (or the pseudogene TRBV3-2) and TRBJ2-7, with D maybe TRBD1 (5 bases). Per germline, CDR1 LGHDT and CDR2 YNNKEL (reference sequence). The CDR3 has 15 residues. V lost 4 bases, J lost 2 bases, and 15 bases lay in between. The CDR3 region is CASSLRPGQTYEQYF. The CDR3 nucleotides are TGTGCCAGCAGCCTACGACCCGGACAAACCTACGAGCAGTACTTC.

The V gene is TRBV21-1, the J gene TRBJ2-7; TRBD1, the table's D call, lacks a check against the DNA. TRBV21-1 is a pseudogene. This CDR3 has 16 amino acids. The CDR3 is CASSGPPGQGLYEQYF. CDR3 coding DNA: TGTGCCAGCAGCGGTCCCCCGGGACAGGGGCTTTACGAGCAGTACTTC.

This rearrangement joins TRBV28 to TRBJ1-2; TRBD1 agrees at 7 bases. CDR1 and CDR2 from the germline V gene are MDHEN and SYDVKM. The J segment lost 4 bases and the V segment lost 4 bases, leaving 9 bases of the junction unmatched. The CDR3 has 15 residues. CDR3 coding DNA: TGTGCCAGCAGTTGGGCACAGGGGACCATCTATGGCTACACCTTC. This encodes CASSWAQGTIYGYTF.

The J gene is TRBJ1-3, the V gene TRBV27; no definite D call. Trimming removed 5 bases from V and 0 bases from J, with 8 bases in between. The length of the CDR3 is 14 residues. The germline gives CDR1 MNHEY, CDR2 SMNVEV (reference sequence). The CDR3 sequence: CASSPHNSGNTIYF. The CDR3, as DNA: TGTGCCAGCAGTCCACATAACTCTGGAAACACCATATATTTT.

V gene TRBV29-1 combines with J gene TRBJ1-1, with a tentative D call TRBD1 (6 bases). Germline CDR1 reads SQVTM; CDR2 reads ANQGSEA. This CDR3 has 13 amino acids. Trimming stripped 4 bases from V and 4 bases from J, with 13 bases between. For the CDR3, the DNA is TGCAGCGTTGGGGGTACAGGGATCACTGAAGCTTTCTTT. Translated: CSVGGTGITEAFF.

Turning to this clone: Additional DNA sequences in this sample encode the identical CDR3. CDR3 nucleotides: TGTGCCAGCAGTCTTAGCTCCTACGAGCAGTACTTC. Residues: CASSLSSYEQYF. The V call is TRBV7-2, the J call TRBJ2-7; D is undetermined. Germline V gives CDR1 SGHTA, CDR2 FQGNSA. CDR3 length equals 12 residues. V was trimmed by 6 bases and J by 0 bases, leaving 6 bases between them.

V usage is TRBV4-3 and J usage is TRBJ1-4; D is possibly TRBD1 (6 bases). The CDR3 spans 15 residues. V was cut by 3 bases and J by 3 bases, with 11 bases left in between. Germline V lookup: CDR1 LGHNA, CDR2 YSLEER. Here the CDR3 DNA reads TGCGCCAGCAGCCAGACCAGGGGACCTAATGAAAAACTGTTTTTT. It yields the protein CASSQTRGPNEKLFF.

The chain couples TRBV2 to TRBJ2-7; D gene uncertain. Trimming took off 4 bases at V and 3 bases at J, with 7 bases between the two ends. Germline V CDR1 and CDR2: SNHLY, FYNNEI. This CDR3 has 12 residues. CDR3 residues: CASSVTGYEQYF. In nucleotides, the CDR3 is TGTGCCAGCAGTGTAACTGGCTACGAGCAGTACTTC.

This chain joins TRBV24-1 and TRBJ2-7, with D maybe TRBD2 (6 bases). Germline V gives CDR1 KGHDR, CDR2 SFDVKD. This CDR3 region has 13 residues. V was cut by 2 bases and J by 7 bases, with 11 bases left in between. DNA for the CDR3: TGTGCCACCAGTGATTGGCAGGGAGGAGAGCAGTACTTC. Protein: CATSDWQGGEQYF.

The chain employs TRBV6-2 or TRBV6-3 and TRBJ1-2; 8 positions agree with TRBD1. The CDR3 extends over 18 amino acids. V lost 5 bases to trimming and J lost 6 bases; unmatched junction nucleotides: 20. Germline V gene sequence: CDR1 MNHEY, CDR2 SVGEGT. CDR3 amino acids: CASSTVPGQEQVRDGYTF. CDR3 nucleotide sequence: TGTGCCAGCAGTACCGTACCGGGACAGGAACAAGTAAGGGATGGCTACACCTTC.

The chain is built from TRBV30 and TRBJ1-4; D unclear. Germline V gives CDR1 GTSNPN, CDR2 SVGIG (reference sequence). Trimming took 0 bases from V and 4 from J, leaving 15 bases between them. CDR3 length equals 16 residues. CDR3 residues: CAWSVTRGTYNEKLFF. CDR3 bases: TGTGCCTGGAGTGTAACCCGTGGCACATATAATGAAAAACTGTTTTTT. Variable domain in full (rest from reference TRBV30 and TRBJ1-4): SQTIHQWPATLVQPVGSPLSLECTVEGTSNPNLYWYRQAAGRGLQLLFYSVGIGQISSEVPQNLSASRPQDRQFILSSKKLLLSDSGFYLCAWSVTRGTYNEKLFFGSGTQLSVL.

The chain combines TRBV10-3 with TRBJ1-1, with 7 nucleotides matching TRBD1. Unmatched junction bases numbered 8, after V lost 6 bases and J lost 4 bases. Germline CDR1 is ENHRY and CDR2 is SYGVKD. This CDR3 has 14 amino acids. CDR3 region: CAISDRDPPTEAFF. In nucleotides, the CDR3 is TGTGCCATCAGCGACAGGGATCCTCCCACTGAAGCTTTCTTT.

The genes are TRBV28 and TRBJ2-1; 7 bases align to TRBD1. Germline values: CDR1 MDHEN, CDR2 SYDVKM. V shed 5 bases and J 4 bases; nucleotides not matched to a gene: 5. The CDR3 consists of 14 residues. For the CDR3, the DNA is TGTGCCAGCAGTCAGGGGGTTCCTTACAATGAGCAGTTCTTC. Residues: CASSQGVPYNEQFF.

This rearrangement joins TRBV19 to TRBJ2-3; tentative D call: TRBD2 (6 bases). Between the trimmed V and J ends, which lost 4 bases and 1 base, there was a span of 12 bases. The CDR3 extends over 15 amino acids. The germline CDR1 and CDR2 sequences are LNHDA and SQIVND (reference sequence). For the CDR3, the DNA is TGTGCCAGTAGTAGGTCCGCGGGGCGCACAGATACGCAGTATTTT. It specifies CASSRSAGRTDTQYF.

CDR3 DNA sequence: TGTGCCAGCAGGGGTCGACGGGACAGGGCTGGCTACACCTTC. It encodes CASRGRRDRAGYTF. The chain employs TRBV7-9 and TRBJ1-2; TRBD1 agrees at 9 bases. The CDR3 covers 14 residues. V lost 6 bases and J lost 7; bases outside the gene matches: 9. Per germline, CDR1 SEHNR and CDR2 FQNEAQ (reference sequence).

The gene calls are TRBV7-6 and TRBJ1-3; possible D gene TRBD1, 5 bases. Germline CDR1 is SGHVS and CDR2 is FNYEAQ. CDR3 length: 15 amino acids. With 3 bases removed from V and 0 bases from J, the gap between germline ends came to 9 bases. CDR3 sequence reads: CASSLDTLSGNTIYF. For the CDR3, the DNA is TGTGCCAGCAGCTTGGACACCCTCTCTGGAAACACCATATATTTT.

The V gene is TRBV11-2, the J gene TRBJ2-2, with 8 bases identical to TRBD2. This CDR3 is built from 15 residues. The V gene end was trimmed by 5 bases and the J gene end by 4 bases; junction bases not matched to a gene: 6. Germline CDR1 is SGHAT and CDR2 is FQNNGV. CDR3 coding DNA: TGTGCCAGCAGCCCCGGGGGGGCTCGCACCGGGGAGCTGTTTTTT. Protein sequence: CASSPGGARTGELFF.

J is TRBJ1-2 and V is TRBV28, with 8 positions matching TRBD1. The CDR3 sequence is 17 residues long. V lost 4 bases to trimming and J lost 6 bases; unmatched junction nucleotides: 16. Germline V lookup: CDR1 MDHEN, CDR2 SYDVKM. The CDR3 sequence is CASSYGTGLLILNGYTF. CDR3 nucleotide sequence: TGTGCCAGCAGTTATGGGACAGGCCTCCTAATCCTCAATGGCTACACCTTC.

The chain recombines TRBV24-1 with TRBJ1-5; 9 bases map to TRBD1. Germline CDR1 reads KGHDR; CDR2 reads SFDVKD. The V gene end was trimmed by 3 bases and the J gene end by 4 bases; junction bases not matched to a gene: 3. The CDR3 runs to 15 residues. For the CDR3, the DNA is TGTGCCACCAGTGATGGAGGGACAGGGAATCAGCCCCAGCATTTT. This translates into CATSDGGTGNQPQHF.

Worth noting for this clone: The junction departs from germline at one end; a sequencing error may be responsible. The chain combines TRBV27 with TRBJ1-5, with TRBD1 matching over 7 bases. CDR1 and CDR2 from the germline V gene are MNHEY and SMNVEV (reference sequence). The CDR3 runs to 16 residues. The CDR3 DNA follows: TGTGCCAGCGGTTTAACGGGACAGTCCCGGAATCAGCCCCAGCATTTT. Protein product: CASGLTGQSRNQPQHF.

This chain connects TRBV2 to TRBJ2-7; perhaps TRBD1 as D (6 bases). This CDR3 has 13 amino acids. V lost 9 bases, J lost 7 bases, and 19 bases lay in between. The V gene's germline CDR1 is SNHLY and CDR2 FYNNEI. CDR3 region: CASGGLPGGEQYF. The CDR3 bases are TGTGCCAGTGGGGGCCTTCCTGGGGGTGAGCAGTACTTC.

This sequence joins TRBV11-2 and TRBJ2-5; a possible D gene is TRBD2 (5 bases). This CDR3 spans 15 amino acids. The ends were cut back, 5 bases at V and 3 bases at J, with 16 bases in the middle. Germline-derived CDR1 and CDR2 are SGHAT and FQNNGV. CDR3 coding DNA: TGTGCCAGCAGCCGGGTGGGAGCAAAAGAAGAGACCCAGTACTTC. It codes for CASSRVGAKEETQYF.

This rearrangement joins TRBV9 to TRBJ2-7; a possible D gene is TRBD2 (6 bases). The CDR3 has 14 amino acids. Germline CDR1 is SGDLS and CDR2 is YYNGEE. Trimming pared 2 bases from V and 4 bases from J, leaving 13 bases between. The CDR3 region is CASSVGLFSYEQYF. CDR3 in DNA: TGTGCCAGCAGCGTCGGACTATTTTCTTACGAGCAGTACTTC.

The gene calls are TRBV18 and TRBJ2-3; 11 positions match TRBD1. Trimming took 6 bases from V and 6 from J; bases not matched to a gene: 8. CDR3 length: 15 amino acids. The germline V gene encodes CDR1 KGHSH and CDR2 LQKENI. The CDR3 region has the DNA TGTGCCAGCTCCCGCGGACAGGGGGCATTGGATACGCAGTATTTT. Its translation is CASSRGQGALDTQYF.

The chain carries TRBV14 and TRBJ2-2, with 9 bases matching TRBD1. The trim removed 4 bases at V and 5 bases at J, leaving 8 bases unmatched. Germline loops: CDR1 SGHDN, CDR2 FVKESK. The CDR3 consists of 16 residues. In DNA, the CDR3 is TGTGCCAGCAGCCCTACAGGGGGCGCGAGGACCGGGGAGCTGTTTTTT. This encodes CASSPTGGARTGELFF. Based on the CDR3 plus reference TRBV14 and TRBJ2-2, the full variable domain is EAGVTQFPSHSVIEKGQTVTLRCDPISGHDNLYWYRRVMGKEIKFLLHFVKESKQDESGMPNNRFLAERTGGTYSTLKVQPAELEDSGVYFCASSPTGGARTGELFFGEGSRLTVL.